These T cell receptor beta chains were read from a single sample in a study of vaccination effects on CD4 cells after COVID-19. Which antigens these TCRs recognize remains unknown. Libraries were prepared by immunoSEQ multiplex PCR; TCRdb keeps only in-frame clonotypes and omits some of them. The data contain 30,000 or so clones, 74% of them singletons. Material: CD4+ T cells from PBMCs cultured without peptide, obtained after COVID-19 vaccination. The receptors shown here come from a human donor who received a COVID-19 vaccine. CDR3s include the opening cysteine and the closing phenylalanine or tryptophan. Fields, in order: V gene, D gene, clone size, J gene, CDR3 length, CDR3 DNA, CDR3 protein. A D gene is named only where the DNA matches it firmly. The size field is filled for only some rows; it gives once, few, many or a size class.

TRBV28	.	.	TRBJ1-1	14	TGTGCCAGCAGCCGACAGGCCTTAAACACTGAAGCTTTCTTT	CASSRQALNTEAFF
TRBV18	.	.	TRBJ2-7	11	TGTGCCAGCTCTCCAAACTACGAGCAGTACTTC	CASSPNYEQYF
TRBV7-2	TRBD1	.	TRBJ2-5	16	TGTGCCAGCAGCTTAGTAGCAGGGGGCTCAGGAGAGACCCAGTACTTC	CASSLVAGGSGETQYF
TRBV5-5	.	.	TRBJ2-5	13	TGTGCCAGCAGCTTGGCGAGGCAAGAGACCCAGTACTTC	CASSLARQETQYF
TRBV5-5	.	.	TRBJ1-1	12	TGTGCCAGCAGCAGGACGGGGACTGAAGCTTTCTTT	CASSRTGTEAFF
TRBV5-6	.	.	TRBJ2-3	13	TGTGCCAGCAGCTTAAGAAGCACAGATACGCAGTATTTT	CASSLRSTDTQYF
TRBV6-5	.	once	TRBJ2-1	13	TGTGCCAGCAAGCGAACCTCCTACAATGAGCAGTTCTTC	CASKRTSYNEQFF
TRBV3-1/TRBV3-2	TRBD1	.	TRBJ2-7	15	TGTGCCAGCAGGCTCAGGGGGCGATTCTTCCACGAGCAGTACTTC	CASRLRGRFFHEQYF
TRBV5-1	.	few	TRBJ1-2	13	TGCGCCAGCAGCCGAGGACCGTCGTATGGCTACACCTTC	CASSRGPSYGYTF
TRBV3-1/TRBV3-2	TRBD2	few	TRBJ2-2	16	TGTGCCAGCAGCCTAGGACTAGCGGGGAAAGCCGGGGAGCTGTTTTTT	CASSLGLAGKAGELFF
TRBV6-5	.	.	TRBJ1-5	14	TGTGCCAGCAGTTACTCGTCGGGCAATCAGCCCCAGCATTTT	CASSYSSGNQPQHF
TRBV12-3/TRBV12-4	.	.	TRBJ1-2	13	TGTGCCAGCAGTTTTGTGAGGGAACATGGCTACACCTTC	CASSFVREHGYTF
TRBV6-2/TRBV6-3	.	.	TRBJ1-1	14	TGTGCCAGCAGTTCCCTCGGTAGACCATTGGAAGCTTTCTTT	CASSSLGRPLEAFF
TRBV6-4	TRBD2	.	TRBJ2-7	19	TGTGCCAGCAGTGCCCAGGGAGGACTAGCGGGAGTGGGCTCCTACGAGCAGTACTTC	CASSAQGGLAGVGSYEQYF
TRBV27	.	.	TRBJ1-5	13	TGTGCCATCCATAACGGGTTAAATCAGCCCCAGCATTTT	CAIHNGLNQPQHF
TRBV9	TRBD1	.	TRBJ1-3	15	TGTGCCAGCAGCGTAGATGGGACAGCTGGAAACACCATATATTTT	CASSVDGTAGNTIYF
TRBV4-1	.	.	TRBJ2-3	14	TGCGCCAGCAGACCCGATCCCACGACAGATACGCAGTATTTT	CASRPDPTTDTQYF
TRBV28	TRBD1	.	TRBJ2-5	17	TGTGCCAGCACTATATCGGGGACAGGGTTATTGCAAGAGACCCAGTACTTC	CASTISGTGLLQETQYF
TRBV6-6	.	.	TRBJ1-5	16	TGTGCCAGCAGTTATCGCCCCGGGACGGGAAATCAGCCCCAGCATTTT	CASSYRPGTGNQPQHF
TRBV6-5	.	.	TRBJ2-5	13	TGTGCCAGCAGTTACGGAGCACAAGAGACCCAGTACTTC	CASSYGAQETQYF
TRBV6-2/TRBV6-3	.	once	TRBJ2-7	15	TGTGCCAGCAGTTACTGGCAGGGACTTAACTACGAGCAGTACTTC	CASSYWQGLNYEQYF
TRBV2	TRBD2	.	TRBJ2-5	12	TGTGCCAGCAGTGCGGGGGGTAAGACCCAGTACTTC	CASSAGGKTQYF
TRBV4-1	.	.	TRBJ1-2	14	TGCGCCAGCAGCCAAGGAGACAGGAACTATGGCTACACCTTC	CASSQGDRNYGYTF
TRBV5-4	TRBD2	.	TRBJ2-6	17	TGTGCCAGCAGGCCGGGACTAGCGGCCTCTGGGGCCAACGTCCTGACTTTC	CASRPGLAASGANVLTF
TRBV7-2	.	.	TRBJ2-7	15	TGTGCCAGCAGCTTTTCTCGGGGGGCGTATAACGAGCAGTACTTC	CASSFSRGAYNEQYF
TRBV27	.	.	TRBJ1-2	17	TGTGCCAGCAGTTTATCGAGGACGGCCCCAATTCTCTATGGCTACACCTTC	CASSLSRTAPILYGYTF
TRBV4-1	TRBD1	.	TRBJ2-4	13	TGCGCCAGCAGAGGGGGCTCCAAAAACATTCAGTACTTC	CASRGGSKNIQYF
TRBV7-2	TRBD1	.	TRBJ1-6	16	TGTGCCAGCAGCGTCGACAGGGGAGGAATGGGATCACCCCTCCACTTT	CASSVDRGGMGSPLHF
TRBV5-6	TRBD1	.	TRBJ1-2	15	TGTGCCAGCAGCAAACGGACAGGGAGCCTTATGGGCTACACCTTC	CASSKRTGSLMGYTF
TRBV2	TRBD1	.	TRBJ1-1	14	TGTGCCAGCGCGAGACAGGGGTGGGACACTGAAGCTTTCTTT	CASARQGWDTEAFF
TRBV6-5	TRBD1	few	TRBJ1-5	13	TGTGCCACATCGACAGGGCGCAATCAGCCCCAGCATTTT	CATSTGRNQPQHF
TRBV5-1	.	.	TRBJ1-2	12	TGCGCCAGCAGCGATGGATTAAGCGGCTACACCTTC	CASSDGLSGYTF
TRBV24-1	TRBD1	.	TRBJ1-5	16	TGTGCCACCAGTGATCCTCGACAGGGGAGCAATCAGCCCCAGCATTTT	CATSDPRQGSNQPQHF
TRBV6-5	.	few	TRBJ1-2	13	TGTGCCAGCAGTTTGGACAGCTCCTATGGCTACACCTTC	CASSLDSSYGYTF
TRBV19	.	.	TRBJ2-2	15	TGTGCCAGTCTAGGAATACTTACATACACCGGGGAGCTGTTTTTT	CASLGILTYTGELFF
TRBV3-1/TRBV3-2	.	.	TRBJ2-2	16	TGTGCCAGCAGCCCCCGATTGACTATTAACACCGGGGAGCTGTTTTTT	CASSPRLTINTGELFF
TRBV30	.	few	TRBJ1-2	8	TGTGCCTTGAGTGGCTACACCTTC	CALSGYTF
TRBV29-1	.	.	TRBJ1-4	12	TGCAGCGCCCGGGACGGAGGAGAAAAACTGTTTTTT	CSARDGGEKLFF
TRBV4-3	.	.	TRBJ2-7	15	TGCGCCAGCAGCCGCTCAGTTACAGGATCCTACGAGCAGTACTTC	CASSRSVTGSYEQYF
TRBV25-1	.	.	TRBJ1-6	14	TGTGCCAGCAACCCGGACAGAGCCAATTCACCCCTCCACTTT	CASNPDRANSPLHF
TRBV12-3/TRBV12-4	.	few	TRBJ1-5	13	TGTGCCAGCAGTGACCCTAGCAATCAGCCCCAGCATTTT	CASSDPSNQPQHF
TRBV5-4	TRBD1	.	TRBJ1-3	16	TGTGCCAGCAGCTATGGACAGGGGAGCTCTGGAAACACCATATATTTT	CASSYGQGSSGNTIYF
TRBV12-3/TRBV12-4	TRBD1	.	TRBJ2-5	13	TGTGCCAGCAGCACGACAGGGATGGAGACCCAGTACTTC	CASSTTGMETQYF
TRBV20-1	.	.	TRBJ1-1	11	TGCAGTGCTAGAGCCCGAACCCTGGCTTTCTTT	CSARARTLAFF
TRBV12-3/TRBV12-4	TRBD1	few	TRBJ1-1	13	TGTGCCAGCAGTTTAAGGCAGGGGGGAGAAGCTTTCTTT	CASSLRQGGEAFF
TRBV2	TRBD1	few	TRBJ2-7	14	TGTGCCAGCAGTGTAACAGGGGGCTCCTACGAGCAGTACTTC	CASSVTGGSYEQYF
TRBV9	.	.	TRBJ2-2	13	TGTGCCAGCAGCGTGGAGGGTTTCGGGGAGCTGTTTTTT	CASSVEGFGELFF